The 20 T cell receptor beta chains below come from one sample, sequenced in a study of lymphopenia after photon versus proton radiotherapy (dated by TCRdb to 2018 to 2020). The library was obtained by the immunoSEQ multiplex PCR assay. Held by TCRdb, this immuneACCESS table contains in-frame sequences only and omits some clones. Under half of the omission traces to an unresolved V gene where checked; the cause of the rest is unknown. The sample table contains around 28,000 clones; only one count was recorded for 81% of them. Less than 35% of the sample belongs to the ten largest clones. Here the sequenced sample was peripheral blood, taken from a patient treated with photon-based radiotherapy. The receptors come from a man in his forties or fifties with gastric cancer.

This chain uses TRBV6-5 with TRBJ2-3; tentatively, D is TRBD1 (6 bases). This CDR3 is built from 14 residues. Germline values: CDR1 MNHEY, CDR2 SVGAGI. Trimming pared 5 bases from V and 4 bases from J, leaving 13 bases between. This CDR3 is CASSTLTGADTQYF. CDR3 bases: TGTGCCAGCAGTACGTTGACAGGCGCAGATACGCAGTATTTT.

This clone was seen a single time. The rearrangement uses TRBV19 and TRBJ1-3, with D perhaps matching TRBD1 (5 bases). CDR1 LNHDA and CDR2 SQIVND come from the germline V gene (reference sequence). CDR3 length: 14 amino acids. Trimming took 5 bases from V and 0 from J, leaving 8 bases between them. In DNA form, the CDR3 reads TGTGCCAGTAGTCCGACAGCCTCTGGAAACACCATATATTTT. Its translation: CASSPTASGNTIYF. The variable domain in full, with the rest retrieved from reference TRBV19 and TRBJ1-3, is DGGITQSPKYLFRKEGQNVTLSCEQNLNHDAMYWYRQDPGQGLRLIYYSQIVNDFQKGDIAEGYSVSREKKESFPLTVTSAQKNPTAFYLCASSPTASGNTIYFGEGSWLTVV.

The J gene is TRBJ2-2, the V gene TRBV5-1; D unresolved. V lost 3 bases and J lost 3, with 9 bases in between. CDR1 and CDR2 (germline): SGHRS, YFSETQ. The CDR3 runs to 14 residues. CDR3 sequence (DNA): TGCGCCAGCAGCTACGGAAGTTACACCGGGGAGCTGTTTTTT. Translated, it gives CASSYGSYTGELFF.

This chain connects TRBV2 to TRBJ2-7, with 8 bases matching TRBD2. V shed 7 bases, J shed 2 bases, and the junction held 10 bases outside the gene matches. In germline, CDR1 is SNHLY, CDR2 FYNNEI. The CDR3 consists of 15 residues. This CDR3 reads CASKQQGLGPYEQYV. Written as DNA, the CDR3 is TGTGCCAGCAAACAACAGGGACTAGGCCCCTACGAGCAGTACGTC.

The CDR3 nucleotides are TGTGCCAGCAGTCAACTCGCTAATTCCTTTGAAGCTTTCTTT. Amino acid sequence: CASSQLANSFEAFF. V gene TRBV5-4 combines with J gene TRBJ1-1; D is unclear. V lost 5 bases to trimming and J lost 7 bases, with 18 bases between them. The CDR3 spans 14 residues. CDR1 and CDR2 from the germline V gene are SGHNT and YYREEE (reference sequence).

Here the CDR3 DNA reads TGTGCCAGCAGCATGACACTAGCTGCTGCGCAGTATTTT. Its translation: CASSMTLAAAQYF. This sequence joins TRBV7-3 and TRBJ2-3, with D possibly matching TRBD2 (6 bases). V dropped 5 bases and J dropped 10 bases, with 16 bases sitting between them. Germline loops: CDR1 SGHTA, CDR2 FQGTGA. CDR3 length: 13 residues.

This clone was seen once. The CDR3 does not end in the conserved phenylalanine or tryptophan, so this is likely a read error. The gene calls are TRBV14 and TRBJ1-1; 12 bases are a match to TRBD1. Germline lookup yields CDR1 SGHDN and CDR2 FVKESK. V shed 3 bases and J 7 bases; nucleotides not matched to a gene: 6. The CDR3 extends over 15 amino acids. The CDR3 protein is CASSHGDRGQVEAFS. CDR3 DNA: TGTGCCAGCAGCCACGGGGACAGGGGGCAAGTTGAAGCTTTCTCT.

This clone counts as medium-sized. The junction and the germline gene differ at one end; a read error may be behind it. The chain links TRBV10-1 to TRBJ2-3; D may be TRBD1 (5 bases). Germline loops: CDR1 WNHNN, CDR2 SYGVQD (reference sequence). The length of the CDR3 is 13 residues. CDR3 protein: CASGDSYTDTQYF. As DNA, the CDR3 is TGCGCCAGCGGTGACAGTTATACGGATACGCAGTATTTT.

The V gene is TRBV6-6, the J gene TRBJ2-3; D is possibly TRBD1 (5 bases). The germline V gene has CDR1 MNHNY and CDR2 SVGAGI (reference sequence). V lost 5 bases and J lost 0, with 12 bases in between. The CDR3 runs 15 residues. This CDR3 reads CASSPQGISTDTQYF. CDR3 in DNA: TGTGCCAGCAGTCCCCAGGGAATTAGCACAGATACGCAGTATTTT.

The rearrangement uses TRBV27 and TRBJ2-7; D is unresolved. Germline-derived CDR1 and CDR2 are MNHEY and SMNVEV (reference sequence). This CDR3 is built from 15 residues. Trimming removed 3 bases at V and 5 bases at J, with 17 bases between. CDR3 amino acids: CASSLIRSPLDEQYF. In DNA, the CDR3 is TGTGCCAGCAGTTTGATAAGGAGCCCCCTAGACGAGCAGTACTTC.

The chain combines TRBV2 with TRBJ2-3; D is perhaps TRBD2 (6 bases). Trimming removed 0 bases at V and 1 base at J, with 11 bases between. The V gene's germline CDR1 is SNHLY and CDR2 FYNNEI. The CDR3 spans 16 residues. CDR3 loop: CASSEARRGGTDTQYF. The CDR3 DNA is TGTGCCAGCAGTGAAGCGCGGCGGGGTGGCACAGATACGCAGTATTTT.

Only a few counts were recorded for this clone. This chain links TRBV9 with TRBJ2-1; the match to TRBD1 covers 7 bases. The V and J ends lost 2 bases and 8 bases, in that order; junction bases with no gene match: 4. The CDR3 spans 13 residues. CDR1 and CDR2 from the germline V gene are SGDLS and YYNGEE. This chain's CDR3 is CASSVDRAYEQFF. As DNA, the CDR3 is TGTGCCAGCAGCGTTGACAGGGCTTATGAGCAGTTCTTC.

The chain joins TRBV27 to TRBJ1-2; no clear D gene. V gave up 2 bases and J gave up 7 bases, with 2 bases separating them. The V gene's germline CDR1 is MNHEY and CDR2 SMNVEV (reference sequence). The CDR3 is 10 amino acids. This chain's CDR3 is CASSLTGYTF. The DNA of the CDR3 is TGTGCCAGCAGTTTAACTGGCTACACCTTC.

This chain's CDR3 is CASRPGQGAPIEQFF. The CDR3 region has the DNA TGCGCCAGCAGGCCGGGACAGGGGGCGCCTATTGAGCAGTTCTTC. The V call is TRBV5-1, the J call TRBJ2-1; 12 bases map to TRBD1. Trimming at V came to 5 bases and at J to 9 bases, leaving 9 bases not matched to a gene. CDR1 is SGHRS, CDR2 YFSETQ, per germline. CDR3 length equals 15 residues.

This clone has a single count. V and J are TRBV19 and TRBJ2-5; TRBD1 agrees at 7 bases. V lost 9 bases and J lost 0; bases outside the gene matches: 7. The CDR3 has 14 amino acids. Germline CDR1 LNHDA, CDR2 SQIVND (reference sequence). CDR3 amino acids: CASKSRGNQETQYF. The CDR3 nucleotides are TGTGCCAGCAAATCCAGGGGGAACCAAGAGACCCAGTACTTC.

This clone was picked up one time. The rearrangement uses TRBV5-6 and TRBJ1-5; 11 bases line up with TRBD1. The CDR3 is made up of 18 amino acids. CDR1 and CDR2 (germline): SGHDT, YYEEEE. Trimming removed 0 bases from V and 0 bases from J; junction bases left unmatched: 5. Here the CDR3 reads CASSLEGTGGYSNQPQHF. In DNA form, the CDR3 reads TGTGCCAGCAGCTTGGAGGGGACAGGGGGATATAGCAATCAGCCCCAGCATTTT.

The chain recombines TRBV19 with TRBJ1-2; 8 nucleotides agree with TRBD1. V was pared by 6 bases and J by 3 bases, with 9 bases of the junction left unmatched. Germline CDR1 and CDR2: LNHDA and SQIVND (reference sequence). The CDR3 is made up of 15 amino acids. The CDR3 here is CASSQSGQGYYGYTF. CDR3 nucleotides: TGTGCCAGTAGCCAATCAGGACAGGGATACTATGGCTACACCTTC. Complete variable domain (other parts from reference TRBV19 and TRBJ1-2): DGGITQSPKYLFRKEGQNVTLSCEQNLNHDAMYWYRQDPGQGLRLIYYSQIVNDFQKGDIAEGYSVSREKKESFPLTVTSAQKNPTAFYLCASSQSGQGYYGYTFGSGTRLTVV.

This clone was counted a single time. J is TRBJ2-7 and V is TRBV5-6, with 7 bases aligning to TRBD1. Germline loops: CDR1 SGHDT, CDR2 YYEEEE. V dropped 4 bases and J dropped 1; count of bases not matched to a gene: 11. The CDR3 covers 16 residues. CDR3 coding DNA: TGTGCCAGCAGCAAAACAGGGGTGTTGTGGTCCTACGAGCAGTACTTC. Translated: CASSKTGVLWSYEQYF.

This rearrangement joins TRBV29-1 to TRBJ2-5; a possible D gene is TRBD2 (5 bases). V lost 4 bases to trimming and J lost 5 bases, with 11 bases between them. The CDR3 is 12 amino acids. Per the germline V gene, CDR1 is SQVTM and CDR2 is ANQGSEA. The CDR3 nucleotides are TGCAGCGTTGCGGCGGGTACGGAGACCCAGTACTTC. As protein: CSVAAGTETQYF.

This clone was recorded only once. This CDR3 is CATSLRGNEKLFF. The CDR3 nucleotides read TGTGCCACCAGCCTCCGAGGGAATGAAAAACTGTTTTTT. The chain combines TRBV15 with TRBJ1-4; no reliable D call. The CDR3 has 13 residues. Germline CDR1 and CDR2: LNHNV and YYDKDF (reference sequence). Trimming shortened V by 5 bases and J by 5 bases, and 9 bases separated the two germline ends.